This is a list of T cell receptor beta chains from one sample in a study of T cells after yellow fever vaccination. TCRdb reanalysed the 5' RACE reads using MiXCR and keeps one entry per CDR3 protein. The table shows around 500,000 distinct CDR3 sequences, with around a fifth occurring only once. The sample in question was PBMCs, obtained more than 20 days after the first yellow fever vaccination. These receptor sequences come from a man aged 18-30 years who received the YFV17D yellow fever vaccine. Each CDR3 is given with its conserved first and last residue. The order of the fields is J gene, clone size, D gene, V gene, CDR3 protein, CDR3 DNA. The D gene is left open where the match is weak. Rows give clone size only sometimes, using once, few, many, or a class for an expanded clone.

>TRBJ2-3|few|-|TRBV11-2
CASSSIGHSAFSTDTQYF
TGTGCCAGCAGCTCGATTGGACACTCAGCTTTCTCCACAGATACGCAGTATTTT
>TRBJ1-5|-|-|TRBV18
CASSPPLTPVRYQPQHF
TGTGCCAGCTCACCACCTCTGACACCGGTGAGATATCAGCCCCAGCATTTT
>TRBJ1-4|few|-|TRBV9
CASSVGGRPNEKLFF
TGTGCCAGCAGCGTAGGCGGTAGGCCAAATGAAAAACTGTTTTTT
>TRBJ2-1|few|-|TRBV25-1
CASSGVGNSYNEQFF
TGTGCCAGCAGTGGCGTAGGGAACTCCTACAATGAGCAGTTCTTC
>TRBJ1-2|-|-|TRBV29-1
CSVELAGRVYGYTF
TGCAGCGTTGAACTCGCAGGTAGAGTCTATGGCTACACCTTC
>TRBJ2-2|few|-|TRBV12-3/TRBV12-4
CASSLASRAGELFF
TGTGCCAGCAGTTTAGCGAGTCGGGCCGGGGAGCTGTTTTTT
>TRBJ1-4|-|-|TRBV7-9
CASSLSRGGDEKLFF
TGTGCCAGCAGCTTATCCAGGGGAGGGGATGAAAAACTGTTTTTT
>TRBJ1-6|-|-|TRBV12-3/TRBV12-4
CASSLRGGVNSPLHF
TGTGCCAGCAGTTTACGGGGGGGAGTAAATTCACCCCTCCACTTT
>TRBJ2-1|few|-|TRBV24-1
CATSDSRGRDEQFF
TGTGCCACCAGTGATAGCAGGGGAAGAGATGAGCAGTTCTTC
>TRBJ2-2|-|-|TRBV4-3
CASSQTWTGELFF
TGCGCCAGCAGCCAAACATGGACCGGGGAGCTGTTTTTT
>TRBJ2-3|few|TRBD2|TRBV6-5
CASSSRSGGAWGTDTQYF
TGTGCCAGCAGTTCCAGAAGCGGGGGGGCTTGGGGAACAGATACGCAGTATTTT
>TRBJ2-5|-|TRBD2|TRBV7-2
CASSIAGSQETQYF
TGTGCCAGCAGCATAGCGGGGTCCCAAGAGACCCAGTACTTC
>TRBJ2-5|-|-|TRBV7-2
CASSPTPQYF
TGTGCCAGCAGCCCCACTCCCCAGTACTTC
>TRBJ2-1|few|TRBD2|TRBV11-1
CASRWTSGNNEQFF
TGTGCCAGCAGATGGACTAGCGGGAACAATGAGCAGTTCTTC
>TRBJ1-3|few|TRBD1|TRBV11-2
CASSLGLGQFTIYF
TGTGCCAGCAGCTTAGGCCTGGGACAGTTCACCATATATTTT
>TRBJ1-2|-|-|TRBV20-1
CSASDGRNYGYTF
TGCAGTGCTTCCGACGGACGTAACTATGGCTACACCTTC
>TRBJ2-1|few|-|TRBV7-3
CASSFHPTSEAQFF
TGTGCCAGCAGCTTCCACCCAACTAGTGAGGCGCAGTTCTTC
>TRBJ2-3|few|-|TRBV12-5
CASGRRQSYTDTQYF
TGTGCTAGTGGACGTCGGCAGAGCTACACAGATACGCAGTATTTT
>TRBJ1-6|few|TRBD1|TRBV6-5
CASSNTWTGRAPLHF
TGTGCCAGCAGTAACACTTGGACAGGGAGGGCACCCCTCCACTTT
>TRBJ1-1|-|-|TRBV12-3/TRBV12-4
CASSSTGSNTEAFF
TGTGCCAGCAGTTCGACAGGCTCGAACACTGAAGCTTTCTTT
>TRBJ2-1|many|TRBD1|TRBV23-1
CASSLRQGNLF
TGCGCCAGCAGTCTTCGACAGGGGAACCTCTTC
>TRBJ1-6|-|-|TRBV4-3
CASSQLSARSSYNSPLHF
TGCGCCAGCAGCCAACTTAGCGCCAGGAGCTCCTATAATTCACCCCTCCACTTT
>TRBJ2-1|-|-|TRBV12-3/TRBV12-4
CASSLMAGPVEQFF
TGTGCCAGCAGTTTAATGGCGGGGCCTGTTGAACAGTTCTTC
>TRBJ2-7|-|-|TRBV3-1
CASSHLGLTYEQYF
TGTGCCAGCAGCCATCTCGGGCTAACCTACGAGCAGTACTTC
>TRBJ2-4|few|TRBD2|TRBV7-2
CASTIGRGRGNIQYF
TGTGCCAGCACCATAGGCCGGGGGAGGGGAAACATTCAGTACTTC
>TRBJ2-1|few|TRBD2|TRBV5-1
CASSPGGTSGYNEQFF
TGCGCCAGCAGCCCGGGTGGGACTAGCGGGTACAATGAGCAGTTCTTC
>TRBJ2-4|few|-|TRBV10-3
CAISREGRLAKNIQYF
TGTGCCATCAGCCGCGAGGGGAGGCTAGCCAAAAACATTCAGTACTTC
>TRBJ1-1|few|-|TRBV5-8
CASKLGAGLGNTEAFF
TGTGCCAGCAAGCTTGGGGCGGGGCTAGGAAACACTGAAGCTTTCTTT
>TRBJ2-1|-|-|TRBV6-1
CASSPGLLSSYNEQFF
TGTGCCAGCAGTCCCGGACTACTAAGCTCCTACAATGAGCAGTTCTTC
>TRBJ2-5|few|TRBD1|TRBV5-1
CASSWGQGGETQYF
TGCGCCAGCAGCTGGGGACAGGGGGGCGAGACCCAGTACTTC
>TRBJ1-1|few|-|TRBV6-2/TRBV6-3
CASSYPPDGLGEAFF
TGTGCCAGCAGTTACCCCCCAGACGGGCTGGGTGAAGCTTTCTTT
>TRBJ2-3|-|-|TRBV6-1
CASSGTRRDTQYF
TGTGCCAGCAGTGGGACAAGGAGGGATACGCAGTATTTT
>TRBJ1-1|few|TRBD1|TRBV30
CAWDRGTEAFF
TGTGCCTGGGACAGGGGCACTGAAGCTTTCTTT
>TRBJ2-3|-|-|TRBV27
CASSRRARTENTDTQYF
TGTGCCAGCAGTCGTCGGGCGAGGACAGAGAACACAGATACGCAGTATTTT
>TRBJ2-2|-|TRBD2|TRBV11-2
CASSLPSGGYTGELFF
TGTGCCAGCAGCCTTCCTAGCGGGGGGTACACCGGGGAGCTGTTTTTT
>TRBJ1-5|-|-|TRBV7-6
CASSPRANQPQHF
TGTGCCAGCAGCCCCCGTGCTAATCAGCCCCAGCATTTT
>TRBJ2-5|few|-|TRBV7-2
CASSLQKGEETQYF
TGTGCCAGCAGCTTACAAAAAGGAGAAGAGACCCAGTACTTC
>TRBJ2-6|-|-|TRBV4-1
CASSQVGARLSGANVLTF
TGCGCCAGCAGCCAGGTGGGGGCGAGACTCTCTGGGGCCAACGTCCTGACTTTC
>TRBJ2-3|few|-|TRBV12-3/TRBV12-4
CASSTYHIAGQVSDTQYF
TGTGCCAGCAGTACCTATCATATAGCGGGACAGGTCTCAGATACGCAGTATTTT
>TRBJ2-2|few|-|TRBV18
CASSPSAGSTGELFF
TGTGCCAGCTCACCGTCCGCGGGGTCCACCGGGGAGCTGTTTTTT
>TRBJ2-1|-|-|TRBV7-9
CASSPAKTLYNEQFF
TGTGCCAGCAGCCCAGCTAAGACCCTTTACAATGAGCAGTTCTTC
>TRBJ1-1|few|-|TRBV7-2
CASKGLPFEAFF
TGTGCCAGCAAGGGACTTCCATTTGAAGCTTTCTTT
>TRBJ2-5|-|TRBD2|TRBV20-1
CSAGTSGGSGTQYF
TGCAGTGCCGGGACTAGCGGGGGGTCCGGGACCCAGTACTTC
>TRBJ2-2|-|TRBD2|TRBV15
CATSTTSGANTGELFF
TGTGCCACCAGCACCACTAGCGGGGCGAACACCGGGGAGCTGTTTTTT
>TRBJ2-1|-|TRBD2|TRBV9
CASSSGRVYNEQFF
TGTGCCAGCAGCTCAGGGAGGGTGTACAATGAGCAGTTCTTC
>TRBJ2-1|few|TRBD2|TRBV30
CAWSDWRGNNEQFF
TGTGCCTGGAGTGACTGGCGGGGGAACAATGAGCAGTTCTTC
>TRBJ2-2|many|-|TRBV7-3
CASSLDPGELFF
TGTGCCAGCAGCCTAGACCCCGGGGAGCTGTTTTTT